These 27 T cell receptor beta chains were sequenced from one sample in a study of beta chain features in type 1 diabetes. Expressed TCRB transcripts were sequenced because the entire RNA isolate underwent reverse transcription. The method was immunoSEQ multiplex PCR; TCRdb's version includes in-frame clones alone and lacks a portion of them. The top ten hold roughly 7% of the sample, which has under 400,000 clones, about 15% seen once. The sample was central memory CD4+ T cells from blood. The receptors come from a man aged 30 to 45 in good health.

This clone turned up a few times. The chain employs TRBV11-3 and TRBJ2-1; perhaps TRBD2 as D (6 bases). CDR3 length: 14 residues. Germline CDR1 reads SGHNT; CDR2 reads YENEEA. V lost 5 bases to trimming and J lost 8 bases, with 16 bases between them. CDR3 loop: CASSPLTSNHEQFF. The DNA for the CDR3 is TGTGCCAGCAGCCCCCTGACTAGTAACCATGAGCAGTTCTTC.

This clone was seen ten or more times. This chain connects TRBV30 to TRBJ1-5, with 11 bases aligning to TRBD1. There are 16 residues in the CDR3. V lost 0 bases, J lost 3 bases, and 4 bases stayed unmatched. The V gene's germline CDR1 is GTSNPN and CDR2 SVGIG (reference sequence). CDR3 nucleotide sequence: TGTGCCTGGAGTGTACTTGGACAGGGGGCCAATCAGCCCCAGCATTTT. This encodes CAWSVLGQGANQPQHF.

The V call is TRBV19, the J call TRBJ2-5; possible D gene TRBD1, 5 bases. The CDR3 has 11 amino acids. V was clipped by 4 bases and J by 6 bases, with 6 bases between them. Germline V gene sequence: CDR1 LNHDA, CDR2 SQIVND (reference sequence). CDR3 coding DNA: TGTGCCAGTAGTAGGGGCCAGACCCAGTACTTC. This gives the protein CASSRGQTQYF.

This sequence joins TRBV7-8 and TRBJ2-6, with 7 bases aligning to TRBD2. The CDR3 totals 16 residues. Germline assignment: CDR1 SGHVS and CDR2 FQNEAQ. After removal of 6 bases from V and 0 bases from J, the junction contained 5 bases not matched to a gene. In nucleotides, the CDR3 is TGTGCCAGCAGAAAAGGGAGGGACTCTGGGGCCAACGTCCTGACTTTC. Its protein product is CASRKGRDSGANVLTF.

The J gene is TRBJ2-7, the V gene TRBV4-1; maybe TRBD2 (5 bases). CDR1 and CDR2 (germline): MGHRA, YSYEKL. This CDR3 comprises 13 residues. Trimming removed 5 bases from V and 12 bases from J, with 20 bases in between. CDR3: CASSVRTEDPLYV. The CDR3 DNA follows: TGCGCCAGCAGCGTCAGGACGGAGGACCCTTTGTACGTC.

In this sample, this clone turned up a few times. This chain uses TRBV6-5 with TRBJ1-4; TRBD1 might be the D (5 bases). This CDR3 is 16 amino acids long. Trimming stripped 2 bases from V and 0 bases from J, with 10 bases between. Per the germline V gene, CDR1 is MNHEY and CDR2 is SVGAGI. CDR3 protein: CASSYQSGATNEKLFF. CDR3 nucleotides: TGTGCCAGCAGTTACCAGTCGGGGGCAACTAATGAAAAACTGTTTTTT.

As for this clone: This sample also contains other DNA sequences that code for the same CDR3. The CDR3 DNA reads TGTGCCAGCAGTTTATCGGGACAGGGGGCAGGAGAGCAGTACTTC. Translating gives CASSLSGQGAGEQYF. The V gene is TRBV27, the J gene TRBJ2-7, with 12 bases matching TRBD1. This CDR3 contains 15 residues. Germline assignment: CDR1 MNHEY and CDR2 SMNVEV (reference sequence). V was clipped by 0 bases and J by 7 bases; unmatched bases: 4.

The V call is TRBV15, the J call TRBJ2-1; a weak D match, TRBD2 (6 bases). The V gene lost 4 bases and the J gene lost 13 bases, with 17 bases spanning the gap. This CDR3 contains 13 residues. CDR1 LNHNV and CDR2 YYDKDF come from the germline V gene (reference sequence). This CDR3 reads CATSNSRLVDQFF. In nucleotides, the CDR3 is TGTGCCACCAGCAATAGCCGACTAGTCGATCAGTTCTTC.

The chain combines TRBV5-4 with TRBJ1-2, with D maybe TRBD1 (5 bases). Germline V gene data show CDR1 as SGHNT and CDR2 as YYREEE (reference sequence). The germline V and J ends were trimmed by 5 bases and 8 bases, with 10 bases remaining between them. The CDR3 spans 11 residues. The CDR3 DNA reads as TGTGCCAGCAGAGGGGCTGGCGGCTACACCTTC. This sequence encodes CASRGAGGYTF. The full variable domain, rest sourced from reference TRBV5-4 and TRBJ1-2, is ETGVTQSPTHLIKTRGQQVTLRCSSQSGHNTVSWYQQALGQGPQFIFQYYREEENGRGNFPPRFSGLQFPNYSSELNVNALELDDSALYLCASRGAGGYTFGSGTRLTVV.

There are a few counts of this clone. The chain is built from TRBV4-1 and TRBJ2-1, with 9 bases lining up with TRBD1. From germline, CDR1 is MGHRA and CDR2 YSYEKL. CDR3 length: 16 residues. Trimming cost V 4 bases and J 9 bases; bases outside gene matches: 13. The CDR3 loop is CASSPSDRGVRREQFF. DNA of the CDR3: TGCGCCAGCAGCCCTTCGGACAGGGGCGTTCGCCGTGAGCAGTTCTTC.

The sample holds many counts of this clone. The gene calls are TRBV2 and TRBJ2-7, with D unclear. V lost 5 bases and J 1 base, leaving 6 bases between the germline ends. Germline V gene data show CDR1 as SNHLY and CDR2 as FYNNEI. The CDR3 sequence is 12 residues long. The CDR3 protein is CASSPESYEQYF. In DNA, the CDR3 is TGTGCCAGCAGTCCGGAGTCCTACGAGCAGTACTTC.

The CDR3 here is CASSSGRVQPQHF. CDR3 bases: TGTGCCAGCAGCTCCGGAAGGGTACAGCCCCAGCATTTT. The genes are TRBV13 and TRBJ1-5, with D unresolved. This CDR3 region has 13 residues. V was pared by 4 bases and J by 7 bases, with 11 bases between. Germline V gene lookup returns CDR1 PRHDT and CDR2 FYEKMQ (reference sequence).

The V call is TRBV4-3, the J call TRBJ2-1; 8 bases are shared with TRBD2. With V trimmed by 1 base and J by 5 bases, 4 bases remained unmatched. The CDR3 has 15 residues. Germline V gene lookup returns CDR1 LGHNA and CDR2 YSLEER. CDR3 protein: CASSQGSGTDNEQFF. As DNA, the CDR3 is TGCGCCAGCAGCCAAGGTAGCGGGACTGACAATGAGCAGTTCTTC.

V and J are TRBV5-5 and TRBJ1-1, with a tentative D call TRBD1 (5 bases). V dropped 0 bases and J dropped 10 bases, with 25 bases sitting between them. Germline CDR1 reads SGHKS; CDR2 reads YYEKEE (reference sequence). The CDR3 covers 17 residues. The CDR3 nucleotides read TGTGCCAGCAGCTTGGATTCGAACCGAGGGGCCCTACGAAGAGCTTTCTTT. Translation: CASSLDSNRGALRRAFF.

This chain links TRBV7-9 with TRBJ2-5; no definite D call. The CDR3 loop spans 15 amino acids. Germline V CDR1 and CDR2: SEHNR, FQNEAQ (reference sequence). Trimming took 0 bases from V and 1 from J, leaving 9 bases between them. The CDR3 nucleotides are TGTGCCAGCAGCTTAGCGGAGCAGCGCCAAGAGACCCAGTACTTC. It specifies CASSLAEQRQETQYF.

This clone was found a few times. The chain carries TRBV27 and TRBJ2-2, with D perhaps matching TRBD2 (5 bases). Per the germline V gene, CDR1 is MNHEY and CDR2 is SMNVEV (reference sequence). V was cut by 0 bases and J by 7 bases, with 12 bases left in between. This CDR3 is 15 amino acids long. The CDR3 reads CASSLSRLRGGELFF. DNA of the CDR3: TGTGCCAGCAGTTTATCTAGGCTCCGGGGCGGGGAGCTGTTTTTT.

This clone showed up just a few times. The rearrangement joins TRBV29-1 to TRBJ2-1; D is possibly TRBD1 or TRBD2 (5 bases each). CDR3 size: 15 residues. V was clipped by 5 bases and J by 3 bases, with 17 bases between them. The germline CDR1 and CDR2 sequences are SQVTM and ANQGSEA. The CDR3 region has the DNA TGCAGCGTTCTCCCCCAGGGACGACGCTACAATGAGCAGTTCTTC. Encoded protein: CSVLPQGRRYNEQFF.

The J gene is TRBJ2-3, the V gene TRBV14; D is unclear. The ends were cut back, 6 bases at V and 3 bases at J, with 16 bases in the middle. The CDR3 sequence is 15 residues long. Germline CDR1 reads SGHDN; CDR2 reads FVKESK. CDR3 residues: CASRETTETTDTQYF. The CDR3 nucleotides read TGTGCCAGCAGGGAAACAACGGAGACGACAGATACGCAGTATTTT.

This clone was recorded many times. The V call is TRBV21-1, the J call TRBJ1-2; TRBD1 is taken as the D call from the table, unchecked against the DNA. TRBV21-1 is classified as a pseudogene. The CDR3 has 14 amino acids. CDR3 residues: CASSKALTGNGYTF. The DNA for the CDR3 is TGTGCCAGCAGCAAAGCCCTCACAGGGAACGGCTACACCTTC.

This clone was seen a few times. The chain combines TRBV5-6 with TRBJ2-7, with no clear D. Germline values: CDR1 SGHDT, CDR2 YYEEEE. V dropped 4 bases and J dropped 5 bases, with 10 bases sitting between them. The CDR3 consists of 12 residues. The CDR3 protein is CASSQHSNEQYF. CDR3 sequence (DNA): TGTGCCAGCAGCCAGCACAGCAACGAGCAGTACTTC.

This clone has a handful of counts. One base away lies a much larger clone, so this may be a sequencing read error. The chain carries TRBV7-8 and TRBJ2-3, with no clear D. Germline lookup yields CDR1 SGHVS and CDR2 FQNEAQ. This CDR3 has 12 residues. Between the trimmed V and J ends, which lost 4 bases and 2 bases, there was a span of 4 bases. The DNA for the CDR3 is TGTGCCAGCAGCTCGCACACAGATACGCAGTATTTT. Residues: CASSSHTDTQYF.

This chain links TRBV18 with TRBJ2-5; D may be TRBD2 (5 bases). The V gene lost 8 bases and the J gene lost 2 bases, with 12 bases spanning the gap. Per the germline V gene, CDR1 is KGHSH and CDR2 is LQKENI. The CDR3 sequence is 13 residues long. As DNA, the CDR3 is TGTGCCAGCCGAGAGGGCCCACAAGAGACCCAGTACTTC. It encodes CASREGPQETQYF. Combining the CDR3 with reference TRBV18 and TRBJ2-5 gives the whole variable domain NAGVMQNPRHLVRRRGQEARLRCSPMKGHSHVYWYRQLPEEGLKFMVYLQKENIIDESGMPKERFSAEFPKEGPSILRIQQVVRGDSAAYFCASREGPQETQYFGPGTRLLVL.

V and J are TRBV4-3 and TRBJ2-7, with 9 positions matching TRBD2. Germline values: CDR1 LGHNA, CDR2 YSLEER. The CDR3 is 14 residues long. V was pared by 0 bases and J by 6 bases, with 3 bases of the junction left unmatched. CDR3 loop: CASSQERGGREQYF. The CDR3 coding sequence is TGCGCCAGCAGCCAAGAGCGGGGGGGCCGCGAGCAGTACTTC.

This sequence joins TRBV7-7 and TRBJ2-5; TRBD2 matches at 8 bases. Trimming cost V 8 bases and J 3 bases; bases outside gene matches: 14. Germline CDR1 reads SSHAT; CDR2 reads FNYEAQ (reference sequence). The CDR3 is 16 amino acids. CDR3 nucleotides: TGTGCCAGCCGCGGGTCCTCCGGGGGGGCTAAAGAGACCCAGTACTTC. Translated: CASRGSSGGAKETQYF.

V is TRBV7-2 and J is TRBJ2-5, with 7 bases lining up with TRBD2. CDR3 length: 15 residues. In germline, CDR1 is SGHTA, CDR2 FQGNSA. Losses at the gene ends were 5 bases for V and 5 bases for J; bases not matched to a gene: 11. CDR3 DNA sequence: TGTGCCAGCAGCCACCAACTAGCGAAGGGTGAGACCCAGTACTTC. This encodes CASSHQLAKGETQYF.

CDR3 protein: CASTLGASGILSSDTQYF. In nucleotides, the CDR3 is TGTGCCAGCACCCTTGGGGCTAGCGGGATCTTAAGTTCAGATACGCAGTATTTT. The gene calls are TRBV11-2 and TRBJ2-3; 9 bases agree with TRBD2. Germline CDR1 reads SGHAT; CDR2 reads FQNNGV. This CDR3 region has 18 residues. The J segment lost 4 bases and the V segment lost 7 bases, leaving 18 bases of the junction unmatched.

The rearrangement uses TRBV5-1 and TRBJ2-4; D unresolved. With 0 bases removed from V and 0 bases from J, the gap between germline ends came to 10 bases. The CDR3 is 16 amino acids. Germline V gives CDR1 SGHRS, CDR2 YFSETQ. CDR3 sequence: CASSLGVRLAKNIQYF. CDR3 DNA: TGCGCCAGCAGCTTGGGGGTGCGGTTAGCCAAAAACATTCAGTACTTC.